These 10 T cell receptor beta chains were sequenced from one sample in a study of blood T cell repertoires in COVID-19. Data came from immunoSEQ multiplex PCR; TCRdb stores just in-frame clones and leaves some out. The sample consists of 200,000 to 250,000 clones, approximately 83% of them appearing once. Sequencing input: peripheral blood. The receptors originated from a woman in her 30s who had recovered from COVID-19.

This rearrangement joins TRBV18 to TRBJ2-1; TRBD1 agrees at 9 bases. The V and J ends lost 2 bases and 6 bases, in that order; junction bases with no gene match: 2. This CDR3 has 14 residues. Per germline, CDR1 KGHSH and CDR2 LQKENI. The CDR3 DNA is TGTGCCAGCTCACCAGGGACAGGGCCCAATGAGCAGTTCTTC. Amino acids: CASSPGTGPNEQFF. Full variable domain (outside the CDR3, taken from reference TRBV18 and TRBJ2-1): NAGVMQNPRHLVRRRGQEARLRCSPMKGHSHVYWYRQLPEEGLKFMVYLQKENIIDESGMPKERFSAEFPKEGPSILRIQQVVRGDSAAYFCASSPGTGPNEQFFGPGTRLTVL.

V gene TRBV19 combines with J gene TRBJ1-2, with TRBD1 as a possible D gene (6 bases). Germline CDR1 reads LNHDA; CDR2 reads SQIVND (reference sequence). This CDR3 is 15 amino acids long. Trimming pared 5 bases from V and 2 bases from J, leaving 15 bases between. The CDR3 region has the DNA TGTGCCAGTAGTCCACAGTCGACAGGAAACTATGGCTACACCTTC. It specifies CASSPQSTGNYGYTF.

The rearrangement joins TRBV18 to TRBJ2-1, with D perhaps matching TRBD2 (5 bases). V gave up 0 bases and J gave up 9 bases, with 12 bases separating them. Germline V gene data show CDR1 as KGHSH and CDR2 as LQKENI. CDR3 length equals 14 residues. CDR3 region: CASSPPIGKAEQFF. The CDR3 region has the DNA TGTGCCAGCTCACCACCGATCGGGAAAGCTGAGCAGTTCTTC.

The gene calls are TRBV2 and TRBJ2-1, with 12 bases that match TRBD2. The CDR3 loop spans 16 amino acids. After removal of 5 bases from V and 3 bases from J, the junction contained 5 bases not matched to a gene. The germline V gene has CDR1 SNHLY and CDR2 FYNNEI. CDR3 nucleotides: TGTGCCAGCAGTCCACTAGCGGGGGGAGACTACAATGAGCAGTTCTTC. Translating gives CASSPLAGGDYNEQFF.

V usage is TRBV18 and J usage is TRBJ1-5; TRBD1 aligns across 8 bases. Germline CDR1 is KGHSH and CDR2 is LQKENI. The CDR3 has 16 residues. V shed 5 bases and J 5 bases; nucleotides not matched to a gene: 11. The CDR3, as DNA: TGTGCCAGCTCATCTCAATTTAGGACAGGGCATCAGCCCCAGCATTTT. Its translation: CASSSQFRTGHQPQHF.

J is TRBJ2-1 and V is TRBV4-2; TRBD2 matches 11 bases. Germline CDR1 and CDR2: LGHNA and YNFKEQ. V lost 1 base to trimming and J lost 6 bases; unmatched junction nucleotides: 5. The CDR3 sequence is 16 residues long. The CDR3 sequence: CASSQGETSGANEQFF. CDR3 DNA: TGTGCCAGCAGCCAAGGGGAGACTAGCGGGGCCAATGAGCAGTTCTTC.

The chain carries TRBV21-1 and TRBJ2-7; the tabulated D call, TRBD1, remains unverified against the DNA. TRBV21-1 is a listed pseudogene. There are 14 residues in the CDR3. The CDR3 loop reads CASSPQTGRYEQYF. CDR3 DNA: TGTGCCAGCAGCCCGCAGACAGGGCGCTACGAGCAGTACTTC.

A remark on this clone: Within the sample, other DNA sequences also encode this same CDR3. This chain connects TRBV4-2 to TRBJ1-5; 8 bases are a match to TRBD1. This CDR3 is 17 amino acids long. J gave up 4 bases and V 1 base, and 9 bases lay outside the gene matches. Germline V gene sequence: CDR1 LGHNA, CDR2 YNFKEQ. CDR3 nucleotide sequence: TGTGCCAGCAGCCAAGTACTTGGGGACAGGATTAATCAGCCCCAGCATTTT. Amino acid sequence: CASSQVLGDRINQPQHF.

The chain's CDR3 is CASSHPSGGNTGELFF. CDR3 nucleotides: TGCGCCAGCAGCCATCCATCGGGTGGGAACACCGGGGAGCTGTTTTTT. The V gene is TRBV4-1, the J gene TRBJ2-2, with D unclear. The germline V and J ends were trimmed by 3 bases and 1 base, with 12 bases remaining between them. The germline V gene has CDR1 MGHRA and CDR2 YSYEKL. This CDR3 comprises 16 residues.

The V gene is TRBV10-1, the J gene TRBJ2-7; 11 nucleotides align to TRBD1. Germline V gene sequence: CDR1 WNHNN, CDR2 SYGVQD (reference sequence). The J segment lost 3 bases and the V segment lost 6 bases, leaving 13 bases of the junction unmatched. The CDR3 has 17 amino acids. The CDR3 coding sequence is TGCGCCAGCAGAAGCCCAGATGGGGACAGGGGGTTCTACGAGCAGTACTTC. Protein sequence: CASRSPDGDRGFYEQYF.